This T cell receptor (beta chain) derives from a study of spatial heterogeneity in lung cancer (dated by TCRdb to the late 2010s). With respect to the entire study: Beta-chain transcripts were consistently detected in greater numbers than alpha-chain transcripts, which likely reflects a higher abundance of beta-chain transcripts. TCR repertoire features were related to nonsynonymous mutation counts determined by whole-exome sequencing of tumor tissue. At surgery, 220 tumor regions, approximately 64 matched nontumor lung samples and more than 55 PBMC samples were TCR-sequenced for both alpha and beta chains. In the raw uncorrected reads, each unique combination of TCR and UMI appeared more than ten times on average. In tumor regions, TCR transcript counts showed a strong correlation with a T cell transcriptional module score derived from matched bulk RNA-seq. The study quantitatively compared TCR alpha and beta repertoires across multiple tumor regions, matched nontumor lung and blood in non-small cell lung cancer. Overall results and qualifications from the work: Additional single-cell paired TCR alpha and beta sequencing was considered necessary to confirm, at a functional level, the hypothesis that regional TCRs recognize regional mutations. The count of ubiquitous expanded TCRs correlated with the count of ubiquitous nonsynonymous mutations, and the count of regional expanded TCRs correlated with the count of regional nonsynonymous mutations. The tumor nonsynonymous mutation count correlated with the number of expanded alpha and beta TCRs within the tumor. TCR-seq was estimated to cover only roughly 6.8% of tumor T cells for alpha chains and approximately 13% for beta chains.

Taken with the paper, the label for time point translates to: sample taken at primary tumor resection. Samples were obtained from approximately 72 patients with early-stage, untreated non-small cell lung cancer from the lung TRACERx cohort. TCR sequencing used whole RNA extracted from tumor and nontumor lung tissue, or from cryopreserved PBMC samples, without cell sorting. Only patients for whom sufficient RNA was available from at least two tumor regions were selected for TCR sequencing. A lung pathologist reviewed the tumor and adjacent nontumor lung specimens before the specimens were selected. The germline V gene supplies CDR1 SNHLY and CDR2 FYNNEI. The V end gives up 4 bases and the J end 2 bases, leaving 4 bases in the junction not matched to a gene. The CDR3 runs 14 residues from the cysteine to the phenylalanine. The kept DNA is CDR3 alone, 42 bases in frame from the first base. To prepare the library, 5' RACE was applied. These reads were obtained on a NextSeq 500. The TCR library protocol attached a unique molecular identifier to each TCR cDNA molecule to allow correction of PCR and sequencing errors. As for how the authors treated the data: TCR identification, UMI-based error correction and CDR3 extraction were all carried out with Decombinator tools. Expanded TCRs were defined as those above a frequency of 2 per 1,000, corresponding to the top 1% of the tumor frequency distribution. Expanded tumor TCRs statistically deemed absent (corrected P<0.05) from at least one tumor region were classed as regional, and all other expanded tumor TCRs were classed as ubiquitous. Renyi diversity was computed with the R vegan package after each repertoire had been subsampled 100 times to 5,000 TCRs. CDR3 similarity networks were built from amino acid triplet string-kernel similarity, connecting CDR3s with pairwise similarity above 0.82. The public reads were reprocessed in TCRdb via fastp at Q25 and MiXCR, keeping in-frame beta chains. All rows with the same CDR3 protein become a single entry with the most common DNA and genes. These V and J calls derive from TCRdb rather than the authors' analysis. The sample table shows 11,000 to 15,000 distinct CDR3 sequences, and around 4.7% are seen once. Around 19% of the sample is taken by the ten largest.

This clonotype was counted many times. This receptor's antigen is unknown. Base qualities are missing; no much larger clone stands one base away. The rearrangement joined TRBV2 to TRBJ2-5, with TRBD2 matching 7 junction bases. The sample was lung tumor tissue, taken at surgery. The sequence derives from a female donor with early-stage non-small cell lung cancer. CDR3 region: CASSGTSSQETQYF. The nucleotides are TGTGCCAGCAGTGGGACTAGTTCTCAAGAGACCCAGTACTTC.